The clone carrying this TCR beta chain showed up many times. Antigen specificity is unknown. Time point described: newly diagnosed GD, antithyroid drugs for less than 3 months. PBMC RNA was the source of the TCR library. This sample is part of a study of regulatory T cells in long-lasting Graves disease. Study outcomes and limitations: It was in persistent disease that TRBV28, TRBJ1-2 and TRBJ2-5 were favored.

iRepertoire HTBI primers and Arm-PCR of CDR3 regions built TCR beta libraries. TCRdb independently ran MiXCR on the multiplex PCR reads; one entry per CDR3 protein. The sample has hundreds of thousands of distinct CDR3 sequences, 14% to 15% seen once. The CDR3 length is 17 residues. Losses at the gene ends were 2 bases for V and 5 bases for J; bases not matched to a gene: 14. The sample also formed part of further work on T cells in Graves' hyperthyroidism and ophthalmopathy. As that study records: Patients aged 18 to 65 had newly diagnosed hyperthyroidism lasting under 2 months. Blood held most thyroid clonotypes expanded above 0.001 frequency.

The chain employs TRBV12-3 or TRBV12-4 and TRBJ1-1, with 7 bases matching TRBD1. The receptor comes from a woman between 35 and 50 years old with Graves disease. Specimen: peripheral blood mononuclear cells (PBMCs), collected at new diagnosis, from a patient treated with antithyroid drugs. The CDR3 nucleotides are TGTGCCAGCAGTTTATGGTTCACCAGGGGGTTTGGGACTGAAGCTTTCTTT. This gives the protein CASSLWFTRGFGTEAFF.